Listed below are T cell receptor beta chains from one sample, sequenced in a study of identical twins. TCRdb re-derived calls from the 5' RACE reads in MiXCR, one entry per CDR3 protein. The sample carries some 1,700,000 distinct CDR3 sequences, more than 30% recorded once. The sequenced sample consisted of cord blood. These receptors were taken from a newborn girl in good health. Both conserved end residues are part of each CDR3. D genes are given only for firm matches. Some rows mark clone size as missing; the rest say once, few, many or name a class of expanded clone.

d_gene: .; v_gene: TRBV5-1; abundance: .; j_gene: TRBJ1-2; CDR3aa: CASSSGVRGGYTF; CDR3nt: TGCGCCAGCAGCTCAGGGGTCCGGGGAGGCTACACCTTC
d_gene: TRBD2; v_gene: TRBV7-9; abundance: few; j_gene: TRBJ2-5; CDR3aa: CAGRHTSALQETQYF; CDR3nt: TGTGCCGGCAGACACACTAGCGCCCTCCAAGAGACCCAGTACTTC
d_gene: TRBD2; v_gene: TRBV12-3/TRBV12-4; abundance: .; j_gene: TRBJ2-3; CDR3aa: CASSDRLAGETSTDTQYF; CDR3nt: TGTGCCAGCAGTGATAGACTAGCGGGAGAGACTAGCACAGATACGCAGTATTTT
d_gene: TRBD2; v_gene: TRBV29-1; abundance: .; j_gene: TRBJ2-1; CDR3aa: CSVDGAGVWDEQFF; CDR3nt: TGCAGCGTTGATGGGGCGGGAGTATGGGATGAGCAGTTCTTC
d_gene: .; v_gene: TRBV21-1; abundance: .; j_gene: TRBJ2-2; CDR3aa: CASSPGHANTGELFF; CDR3nt: TGTGCCAGCAGTCCGGGGCACGCGAACACCGGGGAGCTGTTTTTT
d_gene: TRBD1; v_gene: TRBV4-1; abundance: .; j_gene: TRBJ2-4; CDR3aa: CASSLGLQGANIQYF; CDR3nt: TGCGCCAGCAGCCTCGGGTTGCAGGGGGCGAACATTCAGTACTTC
d_gene: .; v_gene: TRBV21-1; abundance: few; j_gene: TRBJ2-7; CDR3aa: CASSIHEQYF; CDR3nt: TGTGCCAGCAGCATCCACGAGCAGTACTTC
d_gene: TRBD2; v_gene: TRBV28; abundance: few; j_gene: TRBJ2-7; CDR3aa: CASSLTPGGYEQYF; CDR3nt: TGTGCCAGCAGTCTTACCCCGGGAGGGTACGAGCAGTACTTC
d_gene: .; v_gene: TRBV2; abundance: few; j_gene: TRBJ2-1; CDR3aa: CASTRDRLPYNEQFF; CDR3nt: TGTGCCAGCACCCGAGACCGACTTCCTTACAATGAGCAGTTCTTC
d_gene: TRBD1; v_gene: TRBV6-6; abundance: few; j_gene: TRBJ2-7; CDR3aa: CASRNRGEQYF; CDR3nt: TGTGCCAGCAGGAACAGGGGCGAGCAGTACTTC
d_gene: TRBD1; v_gene: TRBV7-9; abundance: .; j_gene: TRBJ2-3; CDR3aa: CASSSLRQGSTDTQYF; CDR3nt: TGTGCCAGCAGCTCCCTCCGACAGGGAAGCACAGATACGCAGTATTTT
d_gene: .; v_gene: TRBV6-5; abundance: .; j_gene: TRBJ1-2; CDR3aa: CASSYPLGRGSYGYTF; CDR3nt: TGTGCCAGCAGTTACCCACTGGGACGGGGATCCTATGGCTACACCTTC
d_gene: .; v_gene: TRBV24-1; abundance: .; j_gene: TRBJ2-1; CDR3aa: CATSDRRQYNEQFF; CDR3nt: TGTGCCACCAGTGACCGCCGACAGTACAATGAGCAGTTCTTC
d_gene: .; v_gene: TRBV5-6; abundance: .; j_gene: TRBJ2-3; CDR3aa: CASLSAGITDTQYF; CDR3nt: TGTGCCAGTCTCAGCGCAGGGATCACAGATACGCAGTATTTT
d_gene: TRBD2; v_gene: TRBV18; abundance: .; j_gene: TRBJ2-1; CDR3aa: CASSPRGGHEQFF; CDR3nt: TGTGCCAGCTCACCTCGGGGAGGGCATGAGCAGTTCTTC
d_gene: TRBD2; v_gene: TRBV28; abundance: few; j_gene: TRBJ2-3; CDR3aa: CASSYGTRPGTQYF; CDR3nt: TGTGCCAGCAGTTACGGGACTAGACCCGGTACGCAGTATTTT
d_gene: TRBD2; v_gene: TRBV10-3; abundance: .; j_gene: TRBJ2-1; CDR3aa: CAIGTSGTYNEQFF; CDR3nt: TGTGCCATCGGGACTAGCGGGACCTACAATGAGCAGTTCTTC
d_gene: TRBD2; v_gene: TRBV29-1; abundance: many; j_gene: TRBJ2-7; CDR3aa: CSVEVGLAGPSYF; CDR3nt: TGCAGCGTTGAAGTTGGACTAGCGGGACCATCGTACTTC
d_gene: .; v_gene: TRBV7-9; abundance: .; j_gene: TRBJ2-5; CDR3aa: CASSFRGDYQPKETQYF; CDR3nt: TGTGCCAGCAGCTTTAGGGGGGACTACCAACCCAAAGAGACCCAGTACTTC
d_gene: .; v_gene: TRBV12-3/TRBV12-4; abundance: few; j_gene: TRBJ1-2; CDR3aa: CASSPPQQAGNYGYTF; CDR3nt: TGTGCCAGCAGTCCACCACAACAGGCCGGGAACTATGGCTACACCTTC
d_gene: .; v_gene: TRBV7-2; abundance: .; j_gene: TRBJ1-5; CDR3aa: CASSIETSNQPQHF; CDR3nt: TGTGCCAGCAGCATTGAGACTTCTAATCAGCCCCAGCATTTT
d_gene: .; v_gene: TRBV4-1; abundance: .; j_gene: TRBJ1-5; CDR3aa: CASSQKPIPTGNQPQHF; CDR3nt: TGCGCCAGCAGCCAAAAGCCCATTCCAACGGGCAATCAGCCCCAGCATTTT
d_gene: .; v_gene: TRBV20-1; abundance: .; j_gene: TRBJ1-4; CDR3aa: CSARSQDEKLFF; CDR3nt: TGCAGTGCTAGATCACAGGATGAAAAACTGTTTTTT
d_gene: .; v_gene: TRBV28; abundance: few; j_gene: TRBJ1-2; CDR3aa: CASSRSNKGGYTF; CDR3nt: TGTGCCAGCAGTCGTAGTAACAAGGGTGGCTACACCTTC
d_gene: .; v_gene: TRBV19; abundance: few; j_gene: TRBJ2-1; CDR3aa: CASSIKTGPYNEQFF; CDR3nt: TGTGCCAGTAGTATTAAAACAGGGCCCTACAATGAGCAGTTCTTC
d_gene: TRBD2; v_gene: TRBV9; abundance: few; j_gene: TRBJ2-3; CDR3aa: CASSVASGGALGTQYF; CDR3nt: TGTGCCAGCAGCGTAGCGAGCGGGGGGGCGTTGGGTACGCAGTATTTT
d_gene: TRBD1; v_gene: TRBV6-5; abundance: .; j_gene: TRBJ2-7; CDR3aa: CASSYYSGQAYEQYF; CDR3nt: TGTGCCAGCAGTTACTACTCTGGACAGGCCTACGAGCAGTACTTC
d_gene: .; v_gene: TRBV3-1; abundance: many; j_gene: TRBJ1-2; CDR3aa: CASSQGSWGNGGYTF; CDR3nt: TGTGCCAGCAGCCAAGGCTCCTGGGGAAATGGTGGCTACACCTTC
d_gene: TRBD1; v_gene: TRBV11-2; abundance: .; j_gene: TRBJ2-7; CDR3aa: CASSWDRQGHEQYF; CDR3nt: TGTGCCAGCAGCTGGGACAGGCAGGGTCACGAGCAGTACTTC
d_gene: TRBD2; v_gene: TRBV5-1; abundance: .; j_gene: TRBJ2-4; CDR3aa: CASSLFSQTSDIAKNIQYF; CDR3nt: TGCGCCAGCAGCTTGTTTAGTCAAACTAGCGATATAGCCAAAAACATTCAGTACTTC
d_gene: .; v_gene: TRBV6-6; abundance: many; j_gene: TRBJ2-3; CDR3aa: CASSYGEFADTQYF; CDR3nt: TGTGCCAGCAGTTACGGGGAGTTTGCAGATACGCAGTATTTT
d_gene: TRBD1; v_gene: TRBV5-1; abundance: many; j_gene: TRBJ1-2; CDR3aa: CASSLAQGHYGYTF; CDR3nt: TGCGCCAGCAGCTTGGCACAGGGGCACTATGGCTACACCTTC
d_gene: .; v_gene: TRBV20-1; abundance: .; j_gene: TRBJ2-1; CDR3aa: CSASGLPKQFF; CDR3nt: TGCAGTGCTAGTGGTCTACCAAAGCAGTTCTTC
d_gene: .; v_gene: TRBV6-1; abundance: .; j_gene: TRBJ1-1; CDR3aa: CAIQGMTQSTEAFF; CDR3nt: TGTGCCATCCAGGGAATGACCCAGAGCACTGAAGCTTTCTTT
d_gene: TRBD1; v_gene: TRBV20-1; abundance: .; j_gene: TRBJ2-7; CDR3aa: CSARAPGGDRPPYEQYF; CDR3nt: TGCAGTGCTAGAGCTCCCGGAGGGGACAGGCCTCCCTACGAGCAGTACTTC
d_gene: .; v_gene: TRBV28; abundance: .; j_gene: TRBJ1-5; CDR3aa: CASSPTTEGQPQHF; CDR3nt: TGTGCCAGCAGTCCCACGACAGAGGGTCAGCCCCAGCATTTT
d_gene: TRBD2; v_gene: TRBV28; abundance: few; j_gene: TRBJ2-1; CDR3aa: CASSPPGLALYNEQFF; CDR3nt: TGTGCCAGCAGTCCCCCGGGACTAGCCTTATACAATGAGCAGTTCTTC